This record covers a single T cell receptor (beta chain). Its target is unknown. Other DNA sequences in the same sample also yield this CDR3. This specimen belongs to a study of PD-1 blockade in classical Hodgkin lymphoma. The study's findings and limits: Baseline diversity in complete responders resembled that of newly diagnosed patients.

The repertoire was sequenced with immunoSEQ multiplex PCR; TCRdb's copy has only in-frame clones and lacks some. The repertoire holds 95,000 or so clones, with roughly 88% as singletons. Relapses following autologous stem cell transplantation were seen in all patients, with brentuximab vedotin exposure varying. The sequence was obtained from a human donor with classical Hodgkin lymphoma. Sequencing was performed on peripheral blood mononuclear cells (PBMCs), taken at baseline.

CDR3 loop: CASSVGLAGIYEQYF. The CDR3 region has the DNA TGTGCCAGCAGCGTGGGACTAGCGGGAATCTACGAGCAGTACTTC. This chain links TRBV9 with TRBJ2-7; TRBD2 matches at 13 bases. There are 15 residues in the CDR3. The J segment lost 3 bases and the V segment lost 2 bases, leaving 2 bases of the junction unmatched. Germline loops: CDR1 SGDLS, CDR2 YYNGEE. The full variable domain, its missing parts supplied by reference TRBV9 and TRBJ2-7, is DSGVTQTPKHLITATGQRVTLRCSPRSGDLSVYWYQQSLDQGLQFLIQYYNGEERAKGNILERFSAQQFPDLHSELNLSSLELGDSALYFCASSVGLAGIYEQYFGPGTRLTVT.